The 9 T cell receptor beta chains below were found in one sample sequenced in a study of identical twins. A single record per CDR3 protein comes from TCRdb applying MiXCR to the 5' RACE reads. The sample holds 510,000 or so distinct CDR3 sequences, around 15% seen once. This same sample was also part of a study on yellow fever vaccine responses in identical twins.

The sample was CD4+ T cells sorted from blood. These receptors all stem from a woman between 18 and 30 years old in good health.

In this sample, this clonotype turned up a few times. The rearrangement links TRBV5-1 to TRBJ1-1; D may be TRBD1 (5 bases). Per germline, CDR1 SGHRS and CDR2 YFSETQ. Trimming took off 0 bases at V and 2 bases at J, with 14 bases between the two ends. CDR3 size: 16 residues. CDR3 DNA sequence: TGCGCCAGCAGCTTGGTTCGGGGGGGAGGAAACACTGAAGCTTTCTTT. Its translation is CASSLVRGGGNTEAFF.

This clonotype was seen a few times. The V gene is TRBV12-3 or TRBV12-4, the J gene TRBJ2-3; TRBD1 might be the D (6 bases). V lost 3 bases and J 1 base, leaving 11 bases between the germline ends. The CDR3 runs to 15 residues. This chain's CDR3 is CASSLARGRTDTQYF. The CDR3 nucleotides are TGTGCCAGCAGTTTGGCCAGGGGCCGCACAGATACGCAGTATTTT.

This clonotype has a handful of counts. The chain carries TRBV29-1 and TRBJ2-1; TRBD2 is a possible D gene (6 bases). The V and J ends lost 3 bases and 10 bases respectively, with 22 bases between them. This CDR3 contains 15 residues. The V gene's germline CDR1 is SQVTM and CDR2 ANQGSEA. CDR3 amino acids: CSVDSSAGKGREQFF. DNA of the CDR3: TGCAGCGTTGATAGTAGCGCCGGAAAAGGGAGGGAGCAGTTCTTC.

Only a few counts were recorded for this clonotype. The V call is TRBV7-9, the J call TRBJ2-3; 10 positions agree with TRBD2. With V trimmed by 6 bases and J by 0 bases, 3 bases remained unmatched. The germline gives CDR1 SEHNR, CDR2 FQNEAQ (reference sequence). The CDR3 is 15 residues long. In DNA, the CDR3 is TGTGCCAGCAGGCTAGCGGGGGCCAGCACAGATACGCAGTATTTT. It yields the protein CASRLAGASTDTQYF.

This clonotype was recorded a few times. V and J are TRBV20-1 and TRBJ2-4; 10 bases are a match to TRBD1. The CDR3 loop spans 17 amino acids. The germline CDR1 and CDR2 sequences are DFQATT and SNEGSKA (reference sequence). J was trimmed by 7 bases and V by 1 base; bases with no gene match: 13. The CDR3 region is CSARGPTGGSKLNIQYF. The CDR3 DNA follows: TGCAGTGCTAGAGGCCCGACAGGGGGCTCTAAGTTGAACATTCAGTACTTC.

In this sample, this clonotype turned up a few times. This sequence joins TRBV12-3 or TRBV12-4 and TRBJ2-1, with unresolved D. There are 18 residues in the CDR3. V was pared by 1 base and J by 1 base, with 17 bases between. The CDR3 DNA sequence: TGTGCCAGCAGTTTAGGTGTGGGCCTTATCGGGTCCTACAATGAGCAGTTCTTC. Its protein is CASSLGVGLIGSYNEQFF.

This clonotype was detected only a few times. V and J are TRBV7-8 and TRBJ2-2, with a tentative D call TRBD2 (5 bases). Trimming pared 3 bases from V and 4 bases from J, leaving 12 bases between. Germline-derived CDR1 and CDR2 are SGHVS and FQNEAQ. The CDR3 covers 15 residues. The CDR3 loop reads CASSFLNAGTGELFF. The CDR3 DNA is TGTGCCAGCAGCTTTCTGAATGCGGGCACCGGGGAGCTGTTTTTT.

This clonotype has more than one count but fewer than ten. The rearrangement links TRBV20-1 to TRBJ2-7; D remains unclear. CDR1 is DFQATT, CDR2 SNEGSKA, per germline (reference sequence). The CDR3 runs 11 residues. V lost 5 bases to trimming and J lost 7 bases, with 12 bases between them. The CDR3 sequence: CSAPRANEQYV. In DNA form, the CDR3 reads TGCAGTGCTCCCCGAGCTAATGAGCAGTACGTC.

The rearrangement links TRBV20-1 to TRBJ1-1; D unclear. V lost 3 bases and J lost 2, with 7 bases in between. This CDR3 is 12 amino acids long. Per germline, CDR1 DFQATT and CDR2 SNEGSKA (reference sequence). The CDR3 reads CSASIINTEAFF. The CDR3 DNA sequence: TGCAGTGCTAGTATCATTAACACTGAAGCTTTCTTT.